This T cell receptor (beta chain) derives from a study of shared clonotypes between healthy human individuals. General study results and limits: Measured sharing among donors was expected to vary with sequencing depth.

The CDR3 length is 12 residues. The V and J ends lost 8 bases and 3 bases respectively, with 11 bases between them. Germline V gene sequence: CDR1 MNHNY, CDR2 SVGAGI (reference sequence). The table came from immunoSEQ multiplex PCR; TCRdb's copy has only in-frame clones and leaves some out. Of over a million clones detected, around 98% appear once; the ten largest clones hold around 0.45%. The count of this clone is one. Its specificity is not known. The specimen was naive CD4+ T cells sorted from blood. Noted subset: CD45RA+ positively selected. This rearrangement joins TRBV6-6 to TRBJ2-7; D tentatively fits TRBD1 or TRBD2 (5 bases each). The TCR comes from a young man in good health. The CDR3 nucleotides are TGTGCCAGCCGGGACCGACTCTACGAGCAGTACTTC. This translates into CASRDRLYEQYF.